The 15 T cell receptor beta chains below come from one sample, sequenced in a study of Ad26.COV2.S vaccination and SARS-CoV-2 variants. The protocol was immunoSEQ multiplex PCR, while the TCRdb copy is restricted to in-frame clones and leaves out a portion. The data show 300,000 to 500,000 clones, about 88% seen once. The treatment was: some 19 received Ad26.COV2.S at low or high dose, single or two shots; 5 received placebo; per-sample allocation not given. On day 63 after the first injection, vaccine and placebo recipients gave samples. The source material was peripheral blood, sampled in a trial of Ad26.COV2.S vaccine versus placebo. Source of these receptors: a person aged 18-65 years who received the Ad26.COV2.S COVID-19 vaccine or a placebo.

This clone was counted once. V gene TRBV12-5 combines with J gene TRBJ2-7; 10 bases line up with TRBD1. Trimming removed 1 base from V and 9 bases from J; junction bases left unmatched: 9. CDR3 length: 15 residues. Germline V gene sequence: CDR1 LGHNT, CDR2 FRNRAP. In nucleotides, the CDR3 is TGTGCTAGTGGTTTGGGATCGACAGGGGGCTCCGGGCAGTACTTC. It yields the protein CASGLGSTGGSGQYF.

This chain joins TRBV2 and TRBJ2-7; a weak D match, TRBD1 (5 bases). Between the trimmed V and J ends, which lost 4 bases and 4 bases, there was a span of 11 bases. The CDR3 contains 13 residues. Per the germline V gene, CDR1 is SNHLY and CDR2 is FYNNEI. CDR3 sequence reads: CASSADRKYEQYF. CDR3 DNA sequence: TGTGCCAGCAGTGCTGACAGAAAATACGAGCAGTACTTC.

This sequence joins TRBV7-6 and TRBJ2-5; D gene uncertain. V lost 2 bases and J 9 bases, leaving 16 bases between the germline ends. The germline gives CDR1 SGHVS, CDR2 FNYEAQ. CDR3 length: 14 residues. CDR3 residues: CASSLRDVPGAQYF. The CDR3 DNA is TGTGCCAGCAGCTTACGCGACGTCCCTGGGGCCCAGTACTTC.

J is TRBJ1-2 and V is TRBV5-1, with 10 bases fitting TRBD1. The CDR3 covers 17 residues. Germline CDR1 reads SGHRS; CDR2 reads YFSETQ. V was pared by 2 bases and J by 7 bases, with 14 bases of the junction left unmatched. The CDR3 loop reads CASSFNVPGQGSSGYTF. The CDR3, as DNA: TGCGCCAGCAGCTTTAATGTCCCGGGACAGGGGTCGTCTGGCTACACCTTC. Together with reference TRBV5-1 and TRBJ1-2, the CDR3 gives the full variable domain: KAGVTQTPRYLIKTRGQQVTLSCSPISGHRSVSWYQQTPGQGLQFLFEYFSETQRNKGNFPGRFSGRQFSNSRSEMNVSTLELGDSALYLCASSFNVPGQGSSGYTFGSGTRLTVV.

The gene calls are TRBV6-5 and TRBJ1-1, with a weak D call TRBD1 (5 bases). V was cut by 6 bases and J by 4 bases, with 12 bases left in between. The CDR3 contains 13 residues. CDR1 MNHEY and CDR2 SVGAGI come from the germline V gene. In DNA, the CDR3 is TGTGCCAGCAGCCTAATCACAGGCACTGAAGCTTTCTTT. Its protein is CASSLITGTEAFF.

The chain uses TRBV5-1 and TRBJ1-6; 8 positions agree with TRBD1. Germline V gene lookup returns CDR1 SGHRS and CDR2 YFSETQ. The CDR3 length is 14 residues. V was pared by 1 base and J by 10 bases, with 4 bases of the junction left unmatched. CDR3 DNA sequence: TGCGCCAGCAGCTTGAGAGACAGGGGCTCACCCCTCCACTTT. This sequence encodes CASSLRDRGSPLHF.

The rearrangement joins TRBV27 to TRBJ2-7, with 7 bases identical to TRBD1. V was clipped by 6 bases and J by 12 bases; unmatched bases: 8. Per germline, CDR1 MNHEY and CDR2 SMNVEV (reference sequence). The CDR3 is made up of 11 amino acids. In DNA, the CDR3 is TGTGCCAGCAGGGACACCGGGACAGCGTACTTC. Residues: CASRDTGTAYF.

The chain has TRBV19 and TRBJ1-1; D is uncertain. Trimming removed 1 base at V and 2 bases at J, with 8 bases between. CDR1 is LNHDA and CDR2 is SQIVND in the germline V gene (reference sequence). CDR3 length: 14 amino acids. In nucleotides, the CDR3 is TGTGCCAGTAGTATAGTTTTGGGAAACACTGAAGCTTTCTTT. This gives the protein CASSIVLGNTEAFF.

The rearrangement links TRBV6-5 to TRBJ1-1; 7 bases fit TRBD1. The V and J ends lost 10 bases and 0 bases, in that order; junction bases with no gene match: 5. Germline values: CDR1 MNHEY, CDR2 SVGAGI. The CDR3 is 13 amino acids. CDR3 region: CAITGEVNTEAFF. The CDR3 coding sequence is TGTGCCATTACAGGGGAAGTGAACACTGAAGCTTTCTTT.

V gene TRBV5-4 combines with J gene TRBJ2-3; 7 nucleotides align to TRBD2. CDR1 and CDR2 (germline): SGHNT, YYREEE (reference sequence). This CDR3 region has 17 residues. With V trimmed by 1 base and J by 6 bases, 14 bases remained unmatched. CDR3 in amino acids: CASSLYPPGLRGDTQYF. CDR3 DNA sequence: TGTGCCAGCAGCTTGTACCCCCCGGGACTACGAGGCGATACGCAGTATTTT.

The chain employs TRBV19 and TRBJ1-2; 9 positions match TRBD1. Germline trimming cut 7 bases from V and 0 bases from J; bases unmatched to any gene: 6. The germline V gene has CDR1 LNHDA and CDR2 SQIVND (reference sequence). This CDR3 is 15 amino acids long. The CDR3 sequence is CASNPGTGPNYGYTF. DNA for the CDR3: TGTGCCAGTAACCCCGGGACAGGGCCTAACTATGGCTACACCTTC.

The rearrangement joins TRBV4-1 to TRBJ1-3; D is unclear. CDR3 length: 16 residues. V lost 4 bases to trimming and J lost 0 bases, with 13 bases between them. CDR1 is MGHRA, CDR2 YSYEKL, per germline. The CDR3 DNA sequence: TGCGCCAGCAGCCCTCCGGGTCGGGGCTCTGGAAACACCATATATTTT. It translates to CASSPPGRGSGNTIYF.

The CDR3, as DNA: TGTGCCAGCAGTTACTCCAACAGGGCAAACGAGCAGTACTTC. Amino acid sequence: CASSYSNRANEQYF. V is TRBV6-6 and J is TRBJ2-7; perhaps TRBD1 as D (6 bases). The CDR3 has 14 residues. Germline-derived CDR1 and CDR2 are MNHNY and SVGAGI (reference sequence). V was shortened by 0 bases and J by 5 bases, with 11 bases between the two germline ends.

This clone has a single count. This rearrangement joins TRBV27 to TRBJ1-2; TRBD1 agrees at 9 bases. The CDR3 contains 13 residues. J was trimmed by 7 bases and V by 6 bases; bases with no gene match: 6. Germline values: CDR1 MNHEY, CDR2 SMNVEV (reference sequence). The chain's CDR3 is CASSMDRGGGYTF. CDR3 sequence (DNA): TGTGCCAGCAGCATGGACAGGGGAGGTGGCTACACCTTC.

Here the CDR3 DNA reads TGTGCTAGTGGTTTGTGGACCCTCGGTAGCACAGATACGCAGTATTTT. Amino acids: CASGLWTLGSTDTQYF. The chain carries TRBV12-5 and TRBJ2-3; D remains ambiguous. CDR3 length equals 16 residues. The V end was cut by 2 bases, the J end by 0 bases, with 12 bases between. Germline V gene data show CDR1 as LGHNT and CDR2 as FRNRAP.